This T cell receptor beta chain was profiled in a study of cytomegalovirus exposure and HLA in healthy donors. Findings and limits, study-wide: Later analysis suggested links between common viral pathogens and several top significant clusters. Diagnosis of cytomegalovirus status made by the classifier reportedly showed high specificity and sensitivity.

Every donor was a healthy person donating bone marrow. In the PCR, 60 Vbeta and 13 Jbeta primers were used. Assay: immunoSEQ multiplex PCR; the TCRdb copy retains only in-frame clones and omits some. The repertoire holds some 160,000 clones, 80% to 90% seen once, with roughly 4% in the top ten. Germline V gene sequence: CDR1 MNHNY, CDR2 SVGAGI (reference sequence). The length of the CDR3 is 16 residues. Trimming shortened V by 0 bases and J by 8 bases, and 19 bases separated the two germline ends. For this clone: What it binds is unknown.

The V gene is TRBV6-6, the J gene TRBJ1-1; D is unresolved. This receptor was taken from a woman aged 40 to 55 in good health and CMV-seropositive. The sequenced sample was PBMCs. The CDR3 bases are TGTGCCAGCAGTTACTCTTTGACACCTCGTCCGCCCGAAGCTTTCTTT. It is translated as CASSYSLTPRPPEAFF.